A selection of T cell receptor beta chains follows, all from one sample in a study of T cells after yellow fever vaccination. TCRdb redid the calling of the 5' RACE reads with MiXCR, one entry per CDR3 protein. There are 120,000 or so distinct CDR3 sequences in the sample; 5.5% to 8% occur only once, and approximately 2.7% lies in the top ten. The specimen was CD4+ T cells sorted from PBMCs, collected more than 40 days after the first yellow fever vaccination. All receptors derive from a man younger than 30 who received the YFV17D yellow fever vaccine. Both conserved end residues are part of each CDR3.

>TRBV7-2|TRBJ2-3
CASSLGYGTISADTQYF
>TRBV25-1|TRBJ2-5
CASRGGGTQYF
>TRBV15|TRBJ2-5
CATSRDRVSSETQYF
>TRBV27|TRBJ2-6
CASKGIGQFSGANVLTF
>TRBV6-2/TRBV6-3|TRBJ2-5
CASSYSFRGETQYF
>TRBV25-1|TRBJ2-6
CASSESPGAQGANVLTF
>TRBV27|TRBJ2-5
CASSQGGETQYF
>TRBV30|TRBJ2-7
CAWRSSSYEQYF
>TRBV19|TRBJ1-1
CATFSDRHTEAFF
>TRBV5-1|TRBJ2-1
CASSLFGAAGRSSYNEQFF
>TRBV2|TRBJ2-2
CASSERGGPVTGELFF
>TRBV12-3/TRBV12-4|TRBJ1-1
CASTIGGAFATEAFF
>TRBV5-5|TRBJ1-6
CASSLAQGDSPLHF
>TRBV5-1|TRBJ2-3
CASSLTGTGTDTQYF